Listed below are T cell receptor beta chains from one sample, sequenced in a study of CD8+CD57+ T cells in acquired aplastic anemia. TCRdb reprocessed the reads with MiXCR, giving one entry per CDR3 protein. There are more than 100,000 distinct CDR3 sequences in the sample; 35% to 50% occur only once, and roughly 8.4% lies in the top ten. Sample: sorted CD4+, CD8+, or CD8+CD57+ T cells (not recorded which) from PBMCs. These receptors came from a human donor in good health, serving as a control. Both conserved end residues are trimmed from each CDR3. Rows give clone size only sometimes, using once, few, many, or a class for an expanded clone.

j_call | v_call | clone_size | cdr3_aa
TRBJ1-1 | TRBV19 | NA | ASSKPGGMNTEAS
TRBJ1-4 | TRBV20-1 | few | SAREFLGGEKLF
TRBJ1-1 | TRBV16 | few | ASSRRSTGGGGSEAF
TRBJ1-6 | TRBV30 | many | AWTRPNAGSPLH
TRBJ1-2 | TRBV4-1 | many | ATQNFNYGYT
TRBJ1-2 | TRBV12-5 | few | ASGLVRDGEVLLYGYT
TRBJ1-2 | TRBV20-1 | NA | SASPHGGEIYGYT
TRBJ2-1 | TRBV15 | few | ATSRQTGAYNEQF
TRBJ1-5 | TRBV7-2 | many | ASSFVSQPQH
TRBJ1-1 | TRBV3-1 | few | ASSQPGAGNTEAF
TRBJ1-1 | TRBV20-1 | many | SVWYMNTEAF
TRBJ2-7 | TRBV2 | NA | ASRDRGLTGEQY
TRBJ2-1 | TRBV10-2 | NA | ASSGRLATNSYNEQF
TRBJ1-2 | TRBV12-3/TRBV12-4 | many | ASSLDFGGGGYGYT
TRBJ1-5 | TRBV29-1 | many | SVETGSNQPQH
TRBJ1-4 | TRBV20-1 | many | SAAYLTGYEKLF
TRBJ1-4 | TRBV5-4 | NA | ASSDRDGNEKLF
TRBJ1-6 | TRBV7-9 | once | ASSQKTVYNSPLH
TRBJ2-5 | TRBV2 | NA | ASSELRGLAETQY
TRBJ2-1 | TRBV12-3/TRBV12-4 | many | ASSPPVPGEQF
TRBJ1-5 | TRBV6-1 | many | ASSKGMSGLVLGNQPQH
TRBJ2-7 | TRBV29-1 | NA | SVPWVVLEQY
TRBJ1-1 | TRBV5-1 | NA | ASRSTVNTEAF
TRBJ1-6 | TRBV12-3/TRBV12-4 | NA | ASTLNPGQLSSYNSPLH
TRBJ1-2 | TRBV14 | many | ASSQVSNYGYT
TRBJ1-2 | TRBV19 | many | ASSISPYGYT
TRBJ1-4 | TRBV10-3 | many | AAGQGRNEKLF
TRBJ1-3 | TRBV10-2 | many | ASSESPTSSGNTIY
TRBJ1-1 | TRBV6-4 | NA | ASSEHSEGTEAF
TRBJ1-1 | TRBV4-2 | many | ASSSPGKAPRNTEAF
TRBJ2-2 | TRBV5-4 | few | ASSLRGGTAGELF
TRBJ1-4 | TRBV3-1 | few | ASSRGRDSRNEKLF
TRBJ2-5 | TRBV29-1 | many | SVGGSQGTQY
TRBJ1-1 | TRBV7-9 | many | ASSLWMAGNTEAF
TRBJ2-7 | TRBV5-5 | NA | ASSSGTGLKTN
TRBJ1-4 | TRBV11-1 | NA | ASSLEGRSKNEKLF
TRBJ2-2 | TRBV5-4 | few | ASSLARGGETGELF
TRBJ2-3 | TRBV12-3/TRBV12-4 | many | ASSSGPRADTQY
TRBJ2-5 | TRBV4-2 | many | ASSRDVTGRQETQY
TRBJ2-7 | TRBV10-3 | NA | AISTETLSYEQY
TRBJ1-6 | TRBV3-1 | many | ASSPGQGNSPLH
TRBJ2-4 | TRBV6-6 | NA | ASSNGGQGGYIQY
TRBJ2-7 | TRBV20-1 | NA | SARDLERGPYEQY
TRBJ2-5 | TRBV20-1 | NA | SALNAGQGGETQY
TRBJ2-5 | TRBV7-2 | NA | ASSLGGRLQETQY
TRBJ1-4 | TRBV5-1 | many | ASSIGQNEKLF
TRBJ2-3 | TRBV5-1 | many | ASSVPTDTQY
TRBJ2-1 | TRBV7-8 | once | ASSLVLQGNEQF
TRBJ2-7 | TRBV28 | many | ASGGLSYEQY
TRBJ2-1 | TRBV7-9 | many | ASSSTSVVFNEQF